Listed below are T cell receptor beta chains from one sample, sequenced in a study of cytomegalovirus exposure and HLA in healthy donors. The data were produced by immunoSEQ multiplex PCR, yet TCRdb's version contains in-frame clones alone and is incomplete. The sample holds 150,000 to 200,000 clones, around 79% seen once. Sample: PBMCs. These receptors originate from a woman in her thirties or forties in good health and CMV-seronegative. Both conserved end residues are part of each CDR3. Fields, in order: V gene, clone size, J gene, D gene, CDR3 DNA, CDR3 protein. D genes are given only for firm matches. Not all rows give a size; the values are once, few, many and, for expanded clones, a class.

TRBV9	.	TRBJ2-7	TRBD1	TGTGCCAGCAGCGAAACCGGGACAGGGGGCACCTACGAGCAGTACTTC	CASSETGTGGTYEQYF
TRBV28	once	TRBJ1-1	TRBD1	TGTGCCAGCAGGGGGCCTGGGACAGCCAAACCAGAAGCTTTCTTT	CASRGPGTAKPEAFF
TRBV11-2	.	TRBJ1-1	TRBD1	TGTGCCAGCAGCAGAGACAGGGGAACTGAAGCTTTCTTT	CASSRDRGTEAFF
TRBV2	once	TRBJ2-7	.	TGTGCCAGCAGTCCGTTCGCCTACGAGCAGTACTTC	CASSPFAYEQYF
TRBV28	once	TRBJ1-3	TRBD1	TGTGCCAGCAGCCCGGACCCGGGACAGGGAAACACCATATATTTT	CASSPDPGQGNTIYF
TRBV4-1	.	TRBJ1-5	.	TGCGCCAGCAGCCGAGGGCCAGGGGTACGCCAGCCCCAGCATTTT	CASSRGPGVRQPQHF
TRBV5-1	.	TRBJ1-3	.	TGCGCCAGCAGCCTCACAGGAGACTCTGGAAACACCATATATTTT	CASSLTGDSGNTIYF
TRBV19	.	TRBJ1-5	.	TGTGCCAGTAGATCAGGCAATCAGCCCCAGCATTTT	CASRSGNQPQHF
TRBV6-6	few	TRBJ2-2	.	TGTGCCAGCAGCGTCTTGAGACAGGAAGACACCGGGGAGCTGTTTTTT	CASSVLRQEDTGELFF
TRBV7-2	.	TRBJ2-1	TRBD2	TGTGCCAGCAGCCCGGGGACTAGCGGTTACAATGAGCAGTTCTTC	CASSPGTSGYNEQFF
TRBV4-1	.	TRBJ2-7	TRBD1	TGCGCCAGCAGCCAAGAAAGGACAGGGACCTACGAGCAGTACTTC	CASSQERTGTYEQYF
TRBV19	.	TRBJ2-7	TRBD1	TGTGCCAGTAGTATAGATTTAACAGGGGGCGCATCCTACGAGCAGTACTTC	CASSIDLTGGASYEQYF
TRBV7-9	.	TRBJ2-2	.	TGTGCCAGCAGCTTAGACAGGAGCACAGGGGAGCTGTTTTTT	CASSLDRSTGELFF
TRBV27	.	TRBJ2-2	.	TGTGCCAGCAGTTTATTTGACAGCTCGTTTATGAACACCGGGGAGCTGTTTTTT	CASSLFDSSFMNTGELFF
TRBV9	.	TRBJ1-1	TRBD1	TGTGCCAGCAGCGCCTTTACGTCCGGACAGGGCTTGAACACTGAAGCTTTCTTT	CASSAFTSGQGLNTEAFF
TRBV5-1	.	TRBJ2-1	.	TGCGCCAGCAGCTGGGGCCTAACCTCCTACAATGAGCAGTTCTTC	CASSWGLTSYNEQFF
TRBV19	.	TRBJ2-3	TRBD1	TGTGCCAGTAGCCCCACAGGGGGCGCCGGCACAGATACGCAGTATTTT	CASSPTGGAGTDTQYF
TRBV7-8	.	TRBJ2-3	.	TGTGCCAGCAGCAAGGAGGTTCCCGTAGATACGCAGTATTTT	CASSKEVPVDTQYF
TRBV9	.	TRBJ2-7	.	TGTGCCAGCAGCGTCCGAGGAGGGTCGGGCGAGCAGTACTTC	CASSVRGGSGEQYF
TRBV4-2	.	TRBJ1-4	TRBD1	TGTGCCAGCAGCCAAGAGGCAGGGGGCGCGAATGAAAAACTGTTTTTT	CASSQEAGGANEKLFF
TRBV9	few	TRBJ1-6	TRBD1	TGTGCCAGCACCAGACAGGGGGCGTTGGATAATTCACCCCTCCACTTT	CASTRQGALDNSPLHF
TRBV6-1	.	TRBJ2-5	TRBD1	TGTGCCAGCACCCGAGGACAGGGTGGGGAGACCCAGTACTTC	CASTRGQGGETQYF
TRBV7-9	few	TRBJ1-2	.	TGTGCCAGCAGCTTAGGTGACTTCTATGGCTACACCTTC	CASSLGDFYGYTF
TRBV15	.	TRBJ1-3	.	TGTGCCACCAGCAGAAGGGAGAACACCATATATTTT	CATSRRENTIYF
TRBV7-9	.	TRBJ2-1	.	TGTGCCAGCAGCTTACCAAGGGGGTTAGCGGGCTCCTACAATGAGCAGTTCTTC	CASSLPRGLAGSYNEQFF
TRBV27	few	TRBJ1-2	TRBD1	TGTGCCAGCACTGATGGGGGGACAGGGGGAAACTATGGCTACACCTTC	CASTDGGTGGNYGYTF
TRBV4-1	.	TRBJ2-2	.	TGCGCCAGCAGCCGTTCGGGACAGAACACCGGGGAGCTGTTTTTT	CASSRSGQNTGELFF
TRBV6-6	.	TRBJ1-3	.	TGTGCCAGCAGTTACTGGACTCCCCTCCCTGGAAACACCATATATTTT	CASSYWTPLPGNTIYF
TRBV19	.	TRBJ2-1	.	TGTGCCAGTACCCGGACTGTAGCGAAGGACGAGCAGTTCTTC	CASTRTVAKDEQFF
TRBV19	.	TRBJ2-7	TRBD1	TGTGCCAGTAGTATTCAGGGGGCTAATGTCGAGCAGTACTTC	CASSIQGANVEQYF
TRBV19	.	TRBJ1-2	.	TGTGCCAGTAGTATCACCGGACTGGAAGGCCATGGCTACACCTTC	CASSITGLEGHGYTF
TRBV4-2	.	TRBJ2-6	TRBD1	TGTGCCAGCAGCCAAGTCGAGGACAGGGCTGGGGCCAACGTCCTGACTTTC	CASSQVEDRAGANVLTF
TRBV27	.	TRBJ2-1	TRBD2	TGTGCCAGCAGTTTTGGCGGGAGGGTATACAATGAGCAGTTCTTC	CASSFGGRVYNEQFF
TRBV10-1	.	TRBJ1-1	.	TGCGCCAGCAGTGAGGACAGAGTCATGAACACTGAAGCTTTCTTT	CASSEDRVMNTEAFF
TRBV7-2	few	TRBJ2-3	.	TGTGCCAGCAGCTTAACTGCCCTAGCGTACGGAAGCACAGATACGCAGTATTTT	CASSLTALAYGSTDTQYF
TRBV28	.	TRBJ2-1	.	TGTGCCAGCACTAAAGTAAATGAGCAGTTCTTC	CASTKVNEQFF
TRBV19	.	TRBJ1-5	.	TGTGCCAGTCAGCGGGGATCTAGCAATCAGCCCCAGCATTTT	CASQRGSSNQPQHF
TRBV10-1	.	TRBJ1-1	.	TGCGCCAGCAGTGATTTGCAGGGATTGGGTGAAGCTTTCTTT	CASSDLQGLGEAFF
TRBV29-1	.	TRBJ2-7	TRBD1	TGCAGCGTCCTGACAGGGTTCTACGAGCAGTACTTC	CSVLTGFYEQYF
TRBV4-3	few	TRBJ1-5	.	TGCGCCAGCAGCCAAGGCCAGAATCAGCCCCAGCATTTT	CASSQGQNQPQHF
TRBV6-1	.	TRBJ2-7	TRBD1	TGTGCCAGCAGGCGGCAGGGGGACTCCTACGAGCAGTACTTC	CASRRQGDSYEQYF
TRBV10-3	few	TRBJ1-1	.	TGTGCCATCAGTGAGCTCGGGGTTCTGAACACTGAAGCTTTCTTT	CAISELGVLNTEAFF
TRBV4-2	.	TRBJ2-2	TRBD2	TGTGCCAGCAGCCAAGACGAGGTGACTAGCACCTCGAACACCGGGGAGCTGTTTTTT	CASSQDEVTSTSNTGELFF
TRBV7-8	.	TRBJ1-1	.	TGTGCCAGCAGCTTATATATTCGGAATAAAAGGGGCAGGGTGAACACTGAAGCTTTCTTT	CASSLYIRNKRGRVNTEAFF
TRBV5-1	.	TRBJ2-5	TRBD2	TGCGCCAGCAGCTTGGTTCTAGCGGGGGAGGCGGAGACCCAGTACTTC	CASSLVLAGEAETQYF
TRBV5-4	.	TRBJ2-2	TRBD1	TGTGCCAGCAGCCCCACAGGGGCCAGACTAAACACCGGGGAGCTGTTTTTT	CASSPTGARLNTGELFF
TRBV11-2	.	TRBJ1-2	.	TGTGCCAGCAGCTCCACCGCTCGGGGGAACTATGGCTACACCTTC	CASSSTARGNYGYTF
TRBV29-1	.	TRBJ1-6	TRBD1	TGCAGCGCTTCCGACAGGGTCAATTCACCCCTCCACTTT	CSASDRVNSPLHF
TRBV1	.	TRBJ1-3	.	TGCACCAGCAGCCGGTTGAACAATAACTCTGGAAACACCATATATTTT	CTSSRLNNNSGNTIYF
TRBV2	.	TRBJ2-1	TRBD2	TGTGCCAGCCACCTCGCGGCGGGGGGCTTTAATGAGCAGTTCTTC	CASHLAAGGFNEQFF
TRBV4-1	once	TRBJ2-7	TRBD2	TGCGCCAGCAGCCAAGAGGGACTATCTACCTCCTACGAGCAGTACTTC	CASSQEGLSTSYEQYF